A single sample gave rise to the 24 T cell receptor beta chains below, sequenced in a study of cytomegalovirus exposure and HLA in healthy donors. PCR was performed using 60 Vbeta and 13 Jbeta primers. Profiled with immunoSEQ multiplex PCR; TCRdb holds only in-frame clones, not every one. The data hold more than 110,000 clones, with around 72% observed a single time. The sample was PBMCs. Every receptor here comes from a human donor in good health.

This clone was seen a few times. This rearrangement joins TRBV7-6 to TRBJ2-1; D possibly corresponds to TRBD2 (6 bases). Germline-derived CDR1 and CDR2 are SGHVS and FNYEAQ. This CDR3 comprises 14 residues. Trimming removed 5 bases from V and 8 bases from J, with 16 bases in between. The CDR3 DNA follows: TGTGCCAGCAGCCACTCCTGGGGGGTGGATGAGCAGTTCTTC. This codes for CASSHSWGVDEQFF.

This clone was recorded a few times. The chain employs TRBV5-1 and TRBJ2-3; 9 positions agree with TRBD1. After removal of 0 bases from V and 6 bases from J, the junction contained 5 bases not matched to a gene. The germline CDR1 and CDR2 sequences are SGHRS and YFSETQ. This CDR3 is 15 amino acids long. The CDR3, as DNA: TGCGCCAGCAGCTTGGAGGGACAGGGAAGCGATACGCAGTATTTT. Protein sequence: CASSLEGQGSDTQYF. The variable domain in full, completed from reference TRBV5-1 and TRBJ2-3, reads KAGVTQTPRYLIKTRGQQVTLSCSPISGHRSVSWYQQTPGQGLQFLFEYFSETQRNKGNFPGRFSGRQFSNSRSEMNVSTLELGDSALYLCASSLEGQGSDTQYFGPGTRLTVL.

The chain uses TRBV7-8 and TRBJ2-5, with 12 bases that match TRBD1. Germline trimming cut 4 bases from V and 5 bases from J; bases unmatched to any gene: 5. This CDR3 has 15 amino acids. Germline assignment: CDR1 SGHVS and CDR2 FQNEAQ. CDR3 in amino acids: CASSSRDRGRETQYF. The DNA of the CDR3 is TGTGCCAGCAGCTCCCGGGACAGGGGGCGGGAGACCCAGTACTTC. Full variable domain (missing parts from reference TRBV7-8 and TRBJ2-5): GAGVSQSPRYKVAKRGQDVALRCDPISGHVSLFWYQQALGQGPEFLTYFQNEAQLDKSGLPSDRFFAERPEGSVSTLKIQRTQQEDSAVYLCASSSRDRGRETQYFGPGTRLLVL.

The gene calls are TRBV7-9 and TRBJ2-3, with D tentatively TRBD2 (6 bases). V was trimmed by 5 bases and J by 2 bases, leaving 17 bases between them. The CDR3 extends over 16 amino acids. Germline CDR1 and CDR2: SEHNR and FQNEAQ (reference sequence). CDR3 loop: CASSAPRGWATDTQYF. The CDR3 DNA is TGTGCCAGCAGCGCCCCACGGGGGTGGGCCACAGATACGCAGTATTTT.

The chain employs TRBV4-2 and TRBJ2-7; D perhaps matches TRBD2 (6 bases). Germline V lookup: CDR1 LGHNA, CDR2 YNFKEQ. With 0 bases removed from V and 1 base from J, the gap between germline ends came to 13 bases. This CDR3 has 16 residues. The CDR3 nucleotides are TGTGCCAGCAGCCAAGATGCAGCGGGTGATTCCTACGAGCAGTACTTC. This sequence encodes CASSQDAAGDSYEQYF.

The chain uses TRBV4-2 and TRBJ2-7; TRBD1 matches 7 bases. The CDR3 spans 16 residues. In germline, CDR1 is LGHNA, CDR2 YNFKEQ. Trimming took 1 base from V and 4 from J; bases not matched to a gene: 10. The CDR3 spells CASSQVTVGDSYEQYF. CDR3 nucleotides: TGTGCCAGCAGCCAAGTCACAGTAGGGGACAGTTACGAGCAGTACTTC.

The chain uses TRBV4-2 and TRBJ1-6, with 9 bases identical to TRBD1. The CDR3 runs 17 residues. V shed 1 base and J 4 bases; nucleotides not matched to a gene: 5. The germline gives CDR1 LGHNA, CDR2 YNFKEQ. The CDR3 here is CASSQVGQGTYNSPLHF. DNA for the CDR3: TGTGCCAGCAGCCAAGTGGGACAGGGAACTTATAATTCACCCCTCCACTTT.

The gene calls are TRBV11-1 and TRBJ1-2; D is unclear. In germline, CDR1 is SGHAT, CDR2 FQDESV (reference sequence). The CDR3 length is 13 residues. Trimming stripped 1 base from V and 6 bases from J, with 9 bases between. The CDR3 region has the DNA TGTGCCAGCAGCTTAGGTGGAGGCGATGGCTACACCTTC. Its protein is CASSLGGGDGYTF.

The chain links TRBV2 to TRBJ2-3; no firm D call. This CDR3 region has 12 residues. V gave up 7 bases and J gave up 4 bases, with 9 bases separating them. Germline loops: CDR1 SNHLY, CDR2 FYNNEI. The DNA of the CDR3 is TGTGCCAGCACGGGTATCGCAGATACGCAGTATTTT. The encoded protein is CASTGIADTQYF.

As DNA, the CDR3 is TGCGCCAGCAGCCAACAACAGGGAAGAAATGAAAAACTGTTTTTT. Encoded protein: CASSQQQGRNEKLFF. The chain couples TRBV5-1 to TRBJ1-4; D might be TRBD1 (6 bases). The CDR3 has 15 amino acids. The germline V gene encodes CDR1 SGHRS and CDR2 YFSETQ. Trimming pared 4 bases from V and 5 bases from J, leaving 15 bases between.

The genes are TRBV5-1 and TRBJ2-2; a weak D match, TRBD1 (5 bases). V dropped 0 bases and J dropped 5 bases, with 8 bases sitting between them. This CDR3 has 14 residues. Germline V gene data show CDR1 as SGHRS and CDR2 as YFSETQ. The CDR3, as DNA: TGCGCCAGCAGCTTGGACAGGAATACCGGGGAGCTGTTTTTT. It is translated as CASSLDRNTGELFF. The full variable domain, its missing parts supplied by reference TRBV5-1 and TRBJ2-2, is KAGVTQTPRYLIKTRGQQVTLSCSPISGHRSVSWYQQTPGQGLQFLFEYFSETQRNKGNFPGRFSGRQFSNSRSEMNVSTLELGDSALYLCASSLDRNTGELFFGEGSRLTVL.

The J gene is TRBJ2-7, the V gene TRBV7-6; D is unclear. The CDR3 loop spans 13 amino acids. The V and J ends lost 5 bases and 7 bases respectively, with 15 bases between them. The germline V gene encodes CDR1 SGHVS and CDR2 FNYEAQ. For the CDR3, the DNA is TGTGCCAGCAGCCCGACCACCCTGAGGGAGCAGTACTTC. It translates to CASSPTTLREQYF.

With regard to this clone: At one of its ends the junction is not consistent with the germline gene, which may arise from a read error. This sequence joins TRBV7-7 and TRBJ2-7; perhaps TRBD2 as D (6 bases). CDR1 and CDR2 from the germline V gene are SSHAT and FNYEAQ (reference sequence). The CDR3 contains 13 residues. DNA of the CDR3: TGTGCTAGCAGCTTAAGGCCCGCGGGGGAGCAGTACTTC. Protein: CASSLRPAGEQYF.

The J gene is TRBJ2-5, the V gene TRBV7-3; a weak D match, TRBD2 (5 bases). CDR3 length equals 13 residues. Germline CDR1 reads SGHTA; CDR2 reads FQGTGA. V lost 1 base and J 5 bases, leaving 8 bases between the germline ends. The CDR3 spells CASSLSGEETQYF. The CDR3 coding sequence is TGTGCCAGCAGCTTAAGTGGGGAGGAGACCCAGTACTTC.

This chain links TRBV7-2 with TRBJ2-3; no clear D gene. The length of the CDR3 is 12 residues. The V end was cut by 5 bases, the J end by 6 bases, with 9 bases between. Germline loops: CDR1 SGHTA, CDR2 FQGNSA. The CDR3 reads CASSPPYDTQYF. DNA for the CDR3: TGTGCCAGCAGCCCTCCCTATGATACGCAGTATTTT.

The gene calls are TRBV7-6 and TRBJ1-5, with D maybe TRBD1 (6 bases). The CDR3 covers 17 residues. The germline V gene encodes CDR1 SGHVS and CDR2 FNYEAQ. V lost 2 bases, J lost 2 bases, and 16 bases lay in between. In DNA, the CDR3 is TGTGCCAGCAGCTTAAGGGTGGGGGCCAGGGGCAATCAGCCCCAGCATTTT. Translating gives CASSLRVGARGNQPQHF.

The chain has TRBV7-9 and TRBJ2-3; 10 bases line up with TRBD1. The CDR3 is 15 residues long. Trimming removed 4 bases from V and 4 bases from J; junction bases left unmatched: 5. The germline V gene encodes CDR1 SEHNR and CDR2 FQNEAQ (reference sequence). The DNA of the CDR3 is TGTGCCAGCAGCTACCGGGACAGGGGTGCAGATACGCAGTATTTT. It yields the protein CASSYRDRGADTQYF.

This chain uses TRBV25-1 with TRBJ1-1; the D is unclear. The germline V and J ends were trimmed by 6 bases and 7 bases, with 9 bases remaining between them. The CDR3 contains 11 residues. From germline, CDR1 is MGHDK and CDR2 SYGVNS. CDR3 loop: CASREGREAFF. Written as DNA, the CDR3 is TGTGCCAGCAGAGAGGGTCGTGAAGCTTTCTTT.

This chain connects TRBV2 to TRBJ2-1; 11 nucleotides match TRBD2. The CDR3 contains 15 residues. V dropped 4 bases and J dropped 5; count of bases not matched to a gene: 4. Germline CDR1 and CDR2: SNHLY and FYNNEI. For the CDR3, the DNA is TGTGCCAGCAGTGTTGGACTAGCGGGTAACAATGAGCAGTTCTTC. This encodes CASSVGLAGNNEQFF.

This chain joins TRBV6-4 and TRBJ2-2, with D possibly TRBD1 on 6 matching bases. Germline V lookup: CDR1 MRHNA, CDR2 SNTAGT. The CDR3 loop spans 14 amino acids. V shed 7 bases and J shed 1 base, with 10 bases lying between them. CDR3 bases: TGTGCCAGCAAACCGGACAGGAACACCGGGGAGCTGTTTTTT. Amino acid sequence: CASKPDRNTGELFF.

This clone was picked up a small number of times. One junction end disagrees with the germline gene, perhaps due to a read error. The chain is built from TRBV7-7 and TRBJ2-5; 8 positions match TRBD2. Per germline, CDR1 SSHAT and CDR2 FNYEAQ (reference sequence). This CDR3 has 14 residues. CDR3: CASSLPGGSETQYF. As DNA, the CDR3 is TGTGCTAGCAGCTTACCGGGAGGGAGTGAGACCCAGTACTTC.

CDR3 bases: TGTGCCACCAGCAGAGGACAGGGGCCAATTGAAAAACTGTTTTTT. Amino acids: CATSRGQGPIEKLFF. This rearrangement joins TRBV15 to TRBJ1-4, with TRBD1 matching over 8 bases. The CDR3 is 15 amino acids. V shed 1 base and J 7 bases; nucleotides not matched to a gene: 5. CDR1 is LNHNV and CDR2 is YYDKDF in the germline V gene (reference sequence).

The chain is built from TRBV4-1 and TRBJ2-2; a weak D match, TRBD1 (6 bases). Germline CDR1 reads MGHRA; CDR2 reads YSYEKL. This CDR3 comprises 14 residues. V dropped 2 bases and J dropped 4 bases, with 8 bases sitting between them. The DNA for the CDR3 is TGCGCCAGCAGCCAACAGGGGACCACCGGGGAGCTGTTTTTT. Its translation: CASSQQGTTGELFF.

The rearrangement links TRBV10-3 to TRBJ2-1; D gene uncertain. The V and J ends lost 7 bases and 4 bases respectively, with 11 bases between them. Germline V lookup: CDR1 ENHRY, CDR2 SYGVKD. The CDR3 consists of 13 residues. This CDR3 is CAINGGRYNEQFF. In DNA, the CDR3 is TGTGCCATCAACGGCGGTCGATACAATGAGCAGTTCTTC.